These 21 T cell receptor beta chains originate from one sample sequenced in a study of monozygotic twins with inflammatory bowel disease (dated by TCRdb to about 2019). Receptor amplification or capture employed 5' RACE. Data came from an Illumina HiSeq 2500. Based on TCRdb reprocessing of the reads, there is one entry per CDR3 protein sequence, and DNA is missing. The sample table records some 200,000 distinct CDR3 sequences. Together, the top ten hold 7.7% of the sample. What was sequenced was blood. The receptors stem from a human donor with ulcerative colitis or Crohn's disease, or a healthy co-twin of an affected twin (not recorded which).

V gene TRBV30 combines with J gene TRBJ1-2. The CDR3 consists of 14 residues. Per the germline V gene, CDR1 is GTSNPN and CDR2 is SVGIG (reference sequence). CDR3 protein: CAWRGQVFDYGYTF.

V is TRBV7-2 and J is TRBJ2-5. This CDR3 is built from 12 residues. CDR1 and CDR2 from the germline V gene are SGHTA and FQGNSA. CDR3 amino acids: CASSAIQETQYF.

The rearrangement links TRBV6-2 or TRBV6-3 to TRBJ2-1; TCRdb reports TRBD2, a call that lacks DNA to check it against. The germline gives CDR1 MNHEY, CDR2 SVGEGT. CDR3 length: 12 amino acids. This CDR3 is CASRGLAYEQFF.

The genes are TRBV28 and TRBJ2-1; TCRdb's assignment of TRBD2 cannot be checked, as there is no DNA. The CDR3 covers 17 residues. Germline-derived CDR1 and CDR2 are MDHEN and SYDVKM. The CDR3: CASSFRGTNPSYNEQFF.

The chain uses TRBV29-1 and TRBJ1-1; the D call from TCRdb, TRBD1, cannot be confirmed without DNA. The CDR3 runs to 12 residues. The germline gives CDR1 SQVTM, CDR2 ANQGSEA. The CDR3: CSVRGPNTEAFF. Full variable domain (rest looked up from reference TRBV29-1 and TRBJ1-1): SAVISQKPSRDICQRGTSLTIQCQVDSQVTMMFWYRQQPGQSLTLIATANQGSEATYESGFVIDKFPISRPNLTFSTLTVSNMSPEDSSIYLCSVRGPNTEAFFGQGTRLTVV.

The chain is built from TRBV5-1 and TRBJ2-5; there is no DNA to check the TCRdb D call of TRBD2. Germline V gives CDR1 SGHRS, CDR2 YFSETQ. This CDR3 spans 16 amino acids. The CDR3 is CASARGDTIDTETQYF.

The rearrangement links TRBV4-3 to TRBJ2-5; TCRdb designates TRBD1, a call that cannot be tested without DNA. The CDR3 length is 13 residues. In germline, CDR1 is LGHNA, CDR2 YSLEER. The chain's CDR3 is CASSQGPGETQYF.

The chain links TRBV5-1 to TRBJ2-7; the D call from TCRdb, TRBD2, cannot be confirmed without DNA. Germline V gene lookup returns CDR1 SGHRS and CDR2 YFSETQ. CDR3 length equals 14 residues. The CDR3 reads CASSETSGSSEQYF. Complete variable domain (other parts from reference TRBV5-1 and TRBJ2-7): KAGVTQTPRYLIKTRGQQVTLSCSPISGHRSVSWYQQTPGQGLQFLFEYFSETQRNKGNFPGRFSGRQFSNSRSEMNVSTLELGDSALYLCASSETSGSSEQYFGPGTRLTVT.

V gene TRBV7-2 combines with J gene TRBJ1-1; no DNA is available, so the TRBD1 call from TCRdb remains unchecked. Germline-derived CDR1 and CDR2 are SGHTA and FQGNSA. This CDR3 contains 13 residues. The CDR3 protein is CASSLDAQGQGFF.

This chain joins TRBV5-1 and TRBJ2-4. Germline V gene data show CDR1 as SGHRS and CDR2 as YFSETQ. This CDR3 is built from 14 residues. The CDR3 region is CASSPGSQENIQYF.

The chain links TRBV27 to TRBJ2-1; the TCRdb call, TRBD1, lacks DNA for checking. Germline CDR1 reads MNHEY; CDR2 reads SMNVEV (reference sequence). This CDR3 region has 12 residues. CDR3 region: CASSFRDSEQFF.

The J gene is TRBJ2-2, the V gene TRBV5-6; lacking DNA, the TRBD1 call made by TCRdb goes unchecked. CDR1 is SGHDT, CDR2 YYEEEE, per germline. The CDR3 contains 14 residues. The CDR3 region is CASSQRGGTGELFF.

The V call is TRBV12-5, the J call TRBJ2-7; without DNA, the TCRdb call of TRBD1 cannot be checked. This CDR3 is built from 13 residues. Germline V CDR1 and CDR2: LGHNT, FRNRAP. CDR3 region: CASGPGTYYEQYF. Complete variable domain (other parts from reference TRBV12-5 and TRBJ2-7): DARVTQTPRHKVTEMGQEVTMRCQPILGHNTVFWYRQTMMQGLELLAYFRNRAPLDDSGMPKDRFSAEMPDATLATLKIQPSEPRDSAVYFCASGPGTYYEQYFGPGTRLTVT.

This rearrangement joins TRBV6-2 or TRBV6-3 to TRBJ1-1; TCRdb calls TRBD1, which cannot be checked without DNA. In germline, CDR1 is MNHEY, CDR2 SVGEGT. This CDR3 spans 14 amino acids. CDR3 region: CASSYRGRPSRAFF.

CDR3 loop: CSARASDRGLNSPHHF. The V gene is TRBV20-1, the J gene TRBJ1-6; TCRdb names TRBD1, which stays unverified in the absence of DNA. This CDR3 is built from 16 residues. Germline values: CDR1 DFQATT, CDR2 SNEGSKA (reference sequence).

The gene calls are TRBV5-1 and TRBJ2-1. CDR3 length: 16 amino acids. Per the germline V gene, CDR1 is SGHRS and CDR2 is YFSETQ. CDR3 sequence: CASSLDSPSSYNEQFF.

This CDR3 is CASSPRAGGDPGELFF. The V and J genes are TRBV12-3 or TRBV12-4 and TRBJ2-2; the TRBD1 assignment by TCRdb is unverifiable without DNA. CDR3 length: 16 amino acids.

CDR3: CASSIHLGTEAFF. The chain uses TRBV12-3 or TRBV12-4 and TRBJ1-1. The CDR3 spans 13 residues.

The V and J genes are TRBV2 and TRBJ1-4. There are 14 residues in the CDR3. Germline V CDR1 and CDR2: SNHLY, FYNNEI. CDR3 sequence reads: CASSEGDSIEKLFF.

The chain is built from TRBV2 and TRBJ1-2. Germline CDR1 reads SNHLY; CDR2 reads FYNNEI. The CDR3 is 13 amino acids. This CDR3 is CASSQVTNYGYTF. Filled out from reference TRBV2 and TRBJ1-2, the complete variable domain reads EPEVTQTPSHQVTQMGQEVILRCVPISNHLYFYWYRQILGQKVEFLVSFYNNEISEKSEIFDDQFSVERPDGSNFTLKIRSTKLEDSAMYFCASSQVTNYGYTFGSGTRLTVV.

The chain is built from TRBV7-2 and TRBJ2-1; TCRdb's D call, TRBD2, is unchecked because there is no DNA. The germline V gene encodes CDR1 SGHTA and CDR2 FQGNSA. The length of the CDR3 is 15 residues. The CDR3 protein is CASSLWPSGGNEQFF.